These 7 T cell receptor beta chains were sequenced from one sample in a study of blood T cell repertoires in COVID-19. Sequencing used immunoSEQ multiplex PCR; TCRdb keeps in-frame clones, though not all of them. Of 150,000 to 250,000 clones in the sample, about 86% were seen once. Source material: PBMCs or T cells enriched from blood (not recorded which). These receptors were collected from a man in his forties or fifties who had recovered from COVID-19.

This clone came up once. The chain recombines TRBV5-1 with TRBJ1-2, with D possibly being TRBD1 (6 bases). The germline V gene encodes CDR1 SGHRS and CDR2 YFSETQ. The V end was cut by 4 bases, the J end by 4 bases, with 17 bases between. The CDR3 loop spans 15 amino acids. CDR3 residues: CASSTTDSGPYGYTF. CDR3 DNA: TGCGCCAGCAGCACTACGGACAGTGGACCCTATGGCTACACCTTC.

The chain has TRBV30 and TRBJ2-3; 7 bases map to TRBD1. The CDR3 is 15 residues long. Per the germline V gene, CDR1 is GTSNPN and CDR2 is SVGIG (reference sequence). J lost 0 bases, V lost 4 bases, and 7 bases had no gene match. In DNA form, the CDR3 reads TGTGCCTGGACTACAACAGGGGCCAGCACAGATACGCAGTATTTT. Protein product: CAWTTTGASTDTQYF.

This chain uses TRBV18 with TRBJ2-2, with TRBD1 identical over 7 bases. The CDR3 is 12 residues long. V trimming: 3 bases; J trimming: 13 bases; junction bases outside the gene matches: 5. Per germline, CDR1 KGHSH and CDR2 LQKENI. DNA of the CDR3: TGTGCCAGCTCACCTGCAGGACAGGCGCTGTTTTTT. Translated, it gives CASSPAGQALFF.

This clone was seen a handful of times. This rearrangement joins TRBV7-8 to TRBJ2-1; weak D call: TRBD2 (7 bases). The CDR3 runs 17 residues. Germline V CDR1 and CDR2: SGHVS, FQNEAQ. V lost 1 base to trimming and J lost 5 bases, with 18 bases between them. CDR3 coding DNA: TGTGCCAGCAGCTTAGGGACTAGGGGGACTCGGGACAATGAGCAGTTCTTC. Translated: CASSLGTRGTRDNEQFF.

This chain uses TRBV10-3 with TRBJ1-1; the D gene is possibly TRBD1 (5 bases). This CDR3 has 15 residues. The germline gives CDR1 ENHRY, CDR2 SYGVKD. Trimming removed 6 bases from V and 7 bases from J, with 21 bases in between. CDR3 protein: CAISNYVGGAIEAFF. The CDR3 DNA is TGTGCCATCAGCAACTACGTCGGAGGGGCCATTGAAGCTTTCTTT.

The J gene is TRBJ2-7, the V gene TRBV10-3, with a possible D match to TRBD2 (6 bases). The CDR3 consists of 13 residues. Germline CDR1 is ENHRY and CDR2 is SYGVKD. V dropped 6 bases and J dropped 1 base, with 10 bases sitting between them. Written as DNA, the CDR3 is TGTGCCATCAGCGGGGGTACATCCTACGAGCAGTACTTC. Residues: CAISGGTSYEQYF.

This clone was seen a handful of times. V is TRBV6-5 and J is TRBJ1-2; 8 nucleotides align to TRBD1. The V segment lost 8 bases and the J segment 1 base; nucleotides outside the gene matches: 6. There are 14 residues in the CDR3. In germline, CDR1 is MNHEY, CDR2 SVGAGI. CDR3 residues: CASVATGGNYGYTF. Here the CDR3 DNA reads TGTGCCAGCGTCGCTACAGGGGGTAACTATGGCTACACCTTC.